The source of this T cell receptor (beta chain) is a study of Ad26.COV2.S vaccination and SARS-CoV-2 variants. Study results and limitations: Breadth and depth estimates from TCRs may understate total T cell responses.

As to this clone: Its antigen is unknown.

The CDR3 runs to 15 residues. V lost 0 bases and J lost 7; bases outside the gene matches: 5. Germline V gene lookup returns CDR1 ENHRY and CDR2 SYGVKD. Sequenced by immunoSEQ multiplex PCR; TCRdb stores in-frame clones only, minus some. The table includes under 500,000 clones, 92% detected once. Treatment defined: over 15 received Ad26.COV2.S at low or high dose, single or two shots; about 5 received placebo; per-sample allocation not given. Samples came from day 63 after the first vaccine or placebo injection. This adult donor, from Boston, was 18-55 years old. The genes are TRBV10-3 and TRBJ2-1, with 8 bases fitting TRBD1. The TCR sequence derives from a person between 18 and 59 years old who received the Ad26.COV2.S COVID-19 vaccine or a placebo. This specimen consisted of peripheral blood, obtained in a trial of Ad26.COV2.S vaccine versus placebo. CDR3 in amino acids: CAISESQTGENEQFF. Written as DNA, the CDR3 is TGTGCCATCAGTGAGTCGCAGACAGGGGAAAATGAGCAGTTCTTC.